A single sample is the source of the 11 T cell receptor beta chains below, sequenced in a study of vaccination and CD4 T cells after COVID-19. No antigen has been assigned to these receptors. Scientists ran DNA taken from cultured CD4+ T cells through the Oncomine TCR Beta short-read assay for sequencing. TCRdb analysed the PCR reads with MiXCR anew, one entry per CDR3 protein. The table has around 15,000 distinct CDR3 sequences, roughly 80% seen once. This sample's treatment: roughly 10-day PBMC culture with coronavirus spike peptide pools or control peptides (ViraFEST assay). The sample here was CD4+ T cells from blood, cultured in vitro, taken after SARS-CoV-2 vaccination. These receptor sequences come from a human donor who received a COVID-19 vaccine.

This chain uses TRBV20-1 with TRBJ1-2; D is uncertain. Germline CDR1 and CDR2: DFQATT and SNEGSKA (reference sequence). The CDR3 covers 15 residues. Deletions cut 5 bases from V and 6 bases from J, with 22 bases between. The CDR3 is CSAGTPGRIGDGYTF. CDR3 DNA sequence: TGCAGTGCTGGAACCCCGGGCCGAATAGGCGATGGCTACACCTTC.

This clonotype was detected only a few times. The chain has TRBV27 and TRBJ1-2, with D maybe TRBD1 (5 bases). CDR1 is MNHEY and CDR2 is SMNVEV in the germline V gene (reference sequence). V was pared by 2 bases and J by 4 bases, with 14 bases between. CDR3 length: 15 amino acids. As DNA, the CDR3 is TGTGCCAGCAGTTTAAACCGACAGTGGATCTATGGCTACACCTTC. Translation gives CASSLNRQWIYGYTF.

The rearrangement uses TRBV19 and TRBJ2-7; D remains ambiguous. Germline V lookup: CDR1 LNHDA, CDR2 SQIVND (reference sequence). The CDR3 spans 15 residues. V dropped 3 bases and J dropped 1 base, with 13 bases sitting between them. The chain's CDR3 is CASSMNVGSSYEQYF. DNA of the CDR3: TGTGCCAGTAGTATGAATGTGGGCAGTTCCTACGAGCAGTACTTC.

This clonotype is medium-sized by share. This CDR3 is CSAKSRHRPQHF. CDR3 bases: TGCAGTGCGAAGTCTCGGCATAGGCCCCAGCATTTT. The chain employs TRBV20-1 and TRBJ1-5; no clear D gene. Germline CDR1 DFQATT, CDR2 SNEGSKA (reference sequence). V dropped 6 bases and J dropped 9 bases, with 15 bases sitting between them. The CDR3 has 12 amino acids.

The chain uses TRBV6-1 and TRBJ2-3, with 9 bases lining up with TRBD2. This CDR3 contains 15 residues. Germline assignment: CDR1 MNHNS and CDR2 SASEGT. V shed 6 bases and J 3 bases; nucleotides not matched to a gene: 7. The DNA of the CDR3 is TGTGCCAGCAGCCGCGCGGGGGGGGGAACAGATACGCAGTATTTT. This gives the protein CASSRAGGGTDTQYF.

The chain joins TRBV6-4 to TRBJ2-3; D tentatively reads TRBD1 or TRBD2 (5 bases each). Germline lookup yields CDR1 MRHNA and CDR2 SNTAGT. This CDR3 contains 14 residues. V was clipped by 5 bases and J by 6 bases, with 15 bases between them. The CDR3 DNA is TGTGCCAGCAGTCCCGGGACGATATTGGATACGCAGTATTTT. Translation: CASSPGTILDTQYF.

The genes are TRBV6-1 and TRBJ1-5; D perhaps matches TRBD1 (6 bases). The CDR3 extends over 14 amino acids. Trimming took off 6 bases at V and 2 bases at J, with 11 bases between the two ends. CDR1 MNHNS and CDR2 SASEGT come from the germline V gene. CDR3 region: CASREGGGNQPQHF. The CDR3 DNA reads as TGTGCCAGCAGGGAGGGGGGGGGCAATCAGCCCCAGCATTTT.

This chain joins TRBV6-1 and TRBJ1-5; 7 bases line up with TRBD1. This CDR3 has 16 residues. Germline CDR1 and CDR2: MNHNS and SASEGT. With V trimmed by 11 bases and J by 0 bases, 13 bases remained unmatched. The CDR3: CAQQGQIAYSNQPQHF. CDR3 in DNA: TGTGCCCAACAGGGACAGATAGCCTATAGCAATCAGCCCCAGCATTTT.

J is TRBJ2-1 and V is TRBV6-5, with D maybe TRBD2 (7 bases). V gave up 0 bases and J gave up 3 bases, with 12 bases separating them. Looked up from germline, CDR1 is MNHEY and CDR2 is SVGAGI. The CDR3 has 16 residues. The CDR3 DNA follows: TGTGCCAGCAGTTACTCTACGGGGGGCGGCTACAATGAGCAGTTCTTC. Protein product: CASSYSTGGGYNEQFF.

CDR3 sequence: CASREVSSYNSPLHF. CDR3 DNA sequence: TGTGCCAGCAGGGAAGTTAGCTCCTATAATTCACCCCTCCACTTT. This chain uses TRBV6-4 with TRBJ1-6; D unresolved. CDR3 length equals 15 residues. In germline, CDR1 is MRHNA, CDR2 SNTAGT. The germline V and J ends were trimmed by 6 bases and 0 bases, with 9 bases remaining between them.

The chain has TRBV25-1 and TRBJ1-2; 8 positions agree with TRBD1. V lost 3 bases, J lost 8 bases, and 8 bases stayed unmatched. The CDR3 spans 14 residues. In germline, CDR1 is MGHDK, CDR2 SYGVNS. Here the CDR3 DNA reads TGTGCCAGCAGTGAGGTGACAGGGGTAGGGGGCTACACCTTC. Its protein product is CASSEVTGVGGYTF.